The entry below gives a single TCR beta chain sequence along with its context. Antigen specificity is unknown. The data were obtained in a study of cytomegalovirus exposure and HLA in healthy donors. Broader study findings: The authors later found most CMV-associated TCR beta chains appeared HLA-restricted. Several of the most significant clusters appeared, in a later analysis, to be linked to common viral pathogens.

PCR used 60 Vbeta primers and 13 Jbeta primers. The repertoire was sequenced with immunoSEQ multiplex PCR; TCRdb's copy has only in-frame clones and lacks some. The table lists about 140,000 clones, about 75% of them singletons. CDR1 and CDR2 (germline): MNHEY, SVGAGI. CDR3 size: 15 residues. Germline trimming cut 4 bases from V and 0 bases from J; bases unmatched to any gene: 1. The chain couples TRBV6-5 to TRBJ2-2, with 8 bases matching TRBD1. The specimen sequenced was PBMCs. The sequence came from a man in his fifties or sixties in good health and CMV-seronegative. The CDR3 loop is CASSSGGANTGELFF. The CDR3 region has the DNA TGTGCCAGCAGTTCAGGGGGCGCGAACACCGGGGAGCTGTTTTTT.